This TCR beta chain was documented in a study of T cell clones after liver transplantation. The germline V gene encodes CDR1 SEHNR and CDR2 FQNEAQ (reference sequence). Trimming took 5 bases from V and 1 from J, leaving 12 bases between them. This CDR3 is 14 amino acids long. Profiling relied on immunoSEQ multiplex PCR, and the TCRdb table lists in-frame clones only, not all of them. The table shows around 100,000 clones, with around 83% occurring only once. Material: CD4+ T cells from blood, obtained before liver transplant. This receptor was obtained from a human donor who received a liver transplant. V is TRBV7-9 and J is TRBJ2-7; D possibly corresponds to TRBD2 (7 bases). The CDR3 region has the DNA TGTGCCAGCAGCGGGGGAGGGGGATCCTACGAGCAGTACTTC. Protein product: CASSGGGGSYEQYF.